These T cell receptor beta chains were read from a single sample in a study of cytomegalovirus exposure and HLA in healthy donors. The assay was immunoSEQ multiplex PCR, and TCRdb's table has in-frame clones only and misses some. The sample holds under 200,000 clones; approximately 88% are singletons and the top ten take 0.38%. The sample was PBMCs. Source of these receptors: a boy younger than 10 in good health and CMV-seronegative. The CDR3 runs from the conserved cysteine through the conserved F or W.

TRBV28 CASSLGTGGQPQHF
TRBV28 CASSLMAGGGLAGQWGGTDTQYF
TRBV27 CASSQGPGLAPGEQYF
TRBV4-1 CASSHKGGLAYNEQFF
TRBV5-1 CASSSYRTSGINEQFF
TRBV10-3 CAIHREDRNTGELFF
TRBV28 CASSTRQGVQETQYF
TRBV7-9 CASSSGQVDAGEKLFF
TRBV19 CASSAGTGPYEQYF
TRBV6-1 CASSEDQQETQYF
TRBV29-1 CSVESFSGRPWFF
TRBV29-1 CSVEPGARLETQYF
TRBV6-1 CASVGTRDYGYTF
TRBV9 CASSEDATGSNNEQFF
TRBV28 CASSFWANFNTEAFF
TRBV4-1 CASSQAQGAGKARYGYTF
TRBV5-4 CASFDRGLRETQYF
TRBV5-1 CASSPTGRGEQYF
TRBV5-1 CASVADGNSGNTIYF
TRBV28 CASSLGRGTEAFF
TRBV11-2 CASSLARTGGSYGYTF
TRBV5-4 CASSLGGPGLAVYNEQFF
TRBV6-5 CASSYLGRLSYTF
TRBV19 CASSINRRAVDEQYF
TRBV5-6 CASSLNRGRLYGYTF
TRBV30 CAWSPGTSGRFSYEQYF
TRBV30 CAWRTGAHGGELFF